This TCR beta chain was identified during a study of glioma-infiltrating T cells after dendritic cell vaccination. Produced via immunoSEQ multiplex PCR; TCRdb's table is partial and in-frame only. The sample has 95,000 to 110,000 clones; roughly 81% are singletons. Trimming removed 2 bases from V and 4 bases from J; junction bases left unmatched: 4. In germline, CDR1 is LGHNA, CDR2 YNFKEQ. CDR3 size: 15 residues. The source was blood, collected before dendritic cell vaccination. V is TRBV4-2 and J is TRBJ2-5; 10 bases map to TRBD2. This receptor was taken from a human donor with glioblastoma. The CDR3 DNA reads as TGTGCCAGCAGCCAACAACTAGCGGGGTCAGAGACCCAGTACTTC. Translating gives CASSQQLAGSETQYF.